A selection of T cell receptor beta chains follows, all from one sample in a study of blood T cell repertoires in COVID-19. Clones were read by immunoSEQ multiplex PCR, and TCRdb kept only the in-frame ones, dropping some. The data show under 150,000 clones, approximately 91% seen once. The sample was peripheral blood. The receptors come from a woman in her sixties or seventies who had recovered from COVID-19. Each CDR3 is given with its conserved first and last residue. The order of the fields is CDR3 protein, CDR3 DNA, V gene, J gene, clone size, D gene. D genes are given only for firm matches. A row's size may be missing; if present it is once, few, many or a size class.

CDR3: CASSGQGNTEAFF; DNA: TGTGCCAGCAGCGGCCAGGGGAACACTGAAGCTTTCTTT; V: TRBV7-9; J: TRBJ1-1; size: .; D: .
CDR3: CASSLGRSNQPQHF; DNA: TGTGCCAGCAGTTTGGGCAGAAGCAATCAGCCCCAGCATTTT; V: TRBV28; J: TRBJ1-5; size: .; D: .
CDR3: CASSPGGSRETQYF; DNA: TGTGCCAGCAGCCCAGGAGGGTCCAGGGAGACCCAGTACTTC; V: TRBV6-2/TRBV6-3; J: TRBJ2-5; size: .; D: .
CDR3: CASSYGLANYGYTF; DNA: TGTGCCAGCAGTTACGGACTGGCTAACTATGGCTACACCTTC; V: TRBV6-2/TRBV6-3; J: TRBJ1-2; size: .; D: .
CDR3: CASSLNQARNYEQYF; DNA: TGTGCCAGCAGTTTAAACCAGGCAAGGAACTACGAGCAGTACTTC; V: TRBV28; J: TRBJ2-7; size: .; D: .
CDR3: CASSPGTGGGYTF; DNA: TGTGCCAGCTCACCCGGGACAGGGGGAGGCTACACCTTC; V: TRBV18; J: TRBJ1-2; size: .; D: TRBD1
CDR3: CASHPYLAGGRNGELFF; DNA: TGTGCAAGCCACCCTTACCTAGCGGGAGGGCGGAACGGGGAGCTGTTTTTT; V: TRBV12-2; J: TRBJ2-2; size: .; D: .
CDR3: CASSWDRDNEQFF; DNA: TGTGCCAGCAGCTGGGACAGGGACAATGAGCAGTTCTTC; V: TRBV11-2; J: TRBJ2-1; size: .; D: TRBD1
CDR3: CASSLRSTEAFF; DNA: TGTGCCAGCAGTTTGAGGAGCACTGAAGCTTTCTTT; V: TRBV6-6; J: TRBJ1-1; size: .; D: .
CDR3: CASSQDRDQFEQFF; DNA: TGTGCCAGCAGCCAAGATAGAGATCAATTCGAGCAGTTCTTC; V: TRBV14; J: TRBJ2-1; size: .; D: .
CDR3: CASSIAERQPQHF; DNA: TGTGCCAGCAGCATCGCCGAGAGACAGCCCCAGCATTTT; V: TRBV6-2/TRBV6-3; J: TRBJ1-5; size: .; D: .
CDR3: CASSLGRVSYEQYF; DNA: TGTGCCAGCAGCTTAGGGCGGGTATCCTACGAGCAGTACTTC; V: TRBV11-2; J: TRBJ2-7; size: .; D: .
CDR3: CASSLGGSGTDTQYF; DNA: TGTGCCAGCAGCTTAGGCGGGAGCGGCACAGATACGCAGTATTTT; V: TRBV7-2; J: TRBJ2-3; size: once; D: TRBD2
CDR3: CASSQLNPPGGETQYF; DNA: TGCGCCAGCAGCCAACTAAACCCCCCAGGGGGAGAGACCCAGTACTTC; V: TRBV4-3; J: TRBJ2-5; size: .; D: TRBD1
CDR3: CASSQLPGPYTDTQYF; DNA: TGTGCCAGCAGCCAACTCCCTGGCCCATACACAGATACGCAGTATTTT; V: TRBV3-1/TRBV3-2; J: TRBJ2-3; size: .; D: .
CDR3: CASSIDPASGAYEQYF; DNA: TGTGCCAGTAGTATAGATCCCGCTAGCGGGGCTTACGAGCAGTACTTC; V: TRBV19; J: TRBJ2-7; size: .; D: TRBD2
CDR3: CASSGGRQGYNEQFF; DNA: TGTGCCAGTAGTGGGGGCAGGCAGGGGTACAATGAGCAGTTCTTC; V: TRBV19; J: TRBJ2-1; size: .; D: .
CDR3: CASSVAPLGQGDIQYF; DNA: TGTGCCAGCAGCGTAGCCCCCCTTGGACAGGGGGACATTCAGTACTTC; V: TRBV9; J: TRBJ2-4; size: .; D: TRBD1
CDR3: CASTGGRASETQYF; DNA: TGCGCCAGCACCGGCGGGAGGGCCTCAGAGACCCAGTACTTC; V: TRBV5-1; J: TRBJ2-5; size: .; D: TRBD2
CDR3: CASSVADRGLYEQFF; DNA: TGTGCCAGCAGCGTAGCGGACAGGGGCCTTTATGAGCAGTTCTTC; V: TRBV9; J: TRBJ2-1; size: .; D: TRBD1
CDR3: CASSLVQGAQTEAFF; DNA: TGCGCCAGCAGCTTGGTTCAGGGGGCGCAAACTGAAGCTTTCTTT; V: TRBV5-1; J: TRBJ1-1; size: .; D: TRBD1
CDR3: CASSARQGLTEAFF; DNA: TGTGCCAGCAGCGCGCGACAGGGGCTCACTGAAGCTTTCTTT; V: TRBV5-5; J: TRBJ1-1; size: .; D: TRBD1
CDR3: CASSSTPYEQYF; DNA: TGTGCCAGCAGCTCTACCCCCTACGAGCAGTACTTC; V: TRBV7-2; J: TRBJ2-7; size: .; D: .